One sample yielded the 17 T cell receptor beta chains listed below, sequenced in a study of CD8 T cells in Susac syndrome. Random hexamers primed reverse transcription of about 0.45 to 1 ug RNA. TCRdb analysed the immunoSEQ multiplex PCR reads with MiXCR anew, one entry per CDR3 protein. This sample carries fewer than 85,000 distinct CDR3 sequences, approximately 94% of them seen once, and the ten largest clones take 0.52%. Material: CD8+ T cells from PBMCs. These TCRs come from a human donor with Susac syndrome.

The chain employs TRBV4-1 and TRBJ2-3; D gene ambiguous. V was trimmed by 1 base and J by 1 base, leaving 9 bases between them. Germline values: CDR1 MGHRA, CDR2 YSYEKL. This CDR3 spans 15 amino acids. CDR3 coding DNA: TGCGCCAGCAGCCAAGGGGTCAGCGGCACAGATACGCAGTATTTT. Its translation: CASSQGVSGTDTQYF.

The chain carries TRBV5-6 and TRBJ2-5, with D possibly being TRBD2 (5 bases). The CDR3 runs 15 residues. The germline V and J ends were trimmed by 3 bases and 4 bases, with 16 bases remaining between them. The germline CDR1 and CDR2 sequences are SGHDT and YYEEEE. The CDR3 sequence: CASSSVGELGETQYF. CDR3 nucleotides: TGTGCCAGCAGCTCCGTCGGGGAGCTTGGAGAGACCCAGTACTTC.

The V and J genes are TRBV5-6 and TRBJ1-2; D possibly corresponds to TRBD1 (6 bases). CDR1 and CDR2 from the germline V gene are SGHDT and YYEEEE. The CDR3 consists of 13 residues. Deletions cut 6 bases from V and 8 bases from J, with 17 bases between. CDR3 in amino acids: CASIRGASGGYTF. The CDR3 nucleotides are TGTGCCAGCATAAGGGGGGCGTCGGGCGGCTACACCTTC.

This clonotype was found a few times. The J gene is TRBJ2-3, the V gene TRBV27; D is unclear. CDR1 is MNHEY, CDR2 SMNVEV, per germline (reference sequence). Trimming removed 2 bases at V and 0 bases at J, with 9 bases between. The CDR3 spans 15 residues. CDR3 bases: TGTGCCAGCAGTTTAACTTCCTCTAGCACAGATACGCAGTATTTT. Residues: CASSLTSSSTDTQYF.

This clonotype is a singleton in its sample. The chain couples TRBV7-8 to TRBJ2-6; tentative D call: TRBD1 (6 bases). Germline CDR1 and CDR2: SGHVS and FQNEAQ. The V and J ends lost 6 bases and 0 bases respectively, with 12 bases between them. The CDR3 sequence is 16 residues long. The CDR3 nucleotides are TGTGCCAGCAGACCACAAGGGGGCTCTGGGGCCAACGTCCTGACTTTC. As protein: CASRPQGGSGANVLTF.

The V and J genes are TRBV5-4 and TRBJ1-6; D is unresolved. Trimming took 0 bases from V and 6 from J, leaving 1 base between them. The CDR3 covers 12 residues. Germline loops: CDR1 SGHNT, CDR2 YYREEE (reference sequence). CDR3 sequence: CASSLANSPLHF. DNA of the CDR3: TGTGCCAGCAGCTTGGCTAATTCACCCCTCCACTTT. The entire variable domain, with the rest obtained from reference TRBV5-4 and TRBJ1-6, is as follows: ETGVTQSPTHLIKTRGQQVTLRCSSQSGHNTVSWYQQALGQGPQFIFQYYREEENGRGNFPPRFSGLQFPNYSSELNVNALELDDSALYLCASSLANSPLHFGNGTRLTVT.

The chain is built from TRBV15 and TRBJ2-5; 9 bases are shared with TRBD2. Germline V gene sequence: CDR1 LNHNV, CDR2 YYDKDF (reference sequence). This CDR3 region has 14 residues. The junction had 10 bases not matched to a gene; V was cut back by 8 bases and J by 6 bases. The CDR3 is CATWSGGTSKTQYF. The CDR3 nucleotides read TGTGCCACCTGGAGCGGGGGGACTTCAAAGACCCAGTACTTC.

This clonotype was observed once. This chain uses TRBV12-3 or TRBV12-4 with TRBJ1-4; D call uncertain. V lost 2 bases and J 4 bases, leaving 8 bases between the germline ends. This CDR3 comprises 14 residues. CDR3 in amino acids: CASSLREGNEKLFF. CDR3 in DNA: TGTGCCAGCAGTTTACGGGAAGGTAATGAAAAACTGTTTTTT.

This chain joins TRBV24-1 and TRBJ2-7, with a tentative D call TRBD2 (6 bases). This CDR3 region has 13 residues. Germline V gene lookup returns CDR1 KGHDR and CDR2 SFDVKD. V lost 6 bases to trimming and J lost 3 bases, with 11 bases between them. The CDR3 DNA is TGTGCCACCAGTCCGGGGGAATTCTACGAGCAGTACTTC. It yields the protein CATSPGEFYEQYF.

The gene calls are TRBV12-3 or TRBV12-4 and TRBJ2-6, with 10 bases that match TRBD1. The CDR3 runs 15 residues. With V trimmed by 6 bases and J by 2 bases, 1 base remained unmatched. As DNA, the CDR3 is TGTGCCAGCAGCGGACAGGGGGCTGGGGCCAACGTCCTGACTTTC. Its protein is CASSGQGAGANVLTF.

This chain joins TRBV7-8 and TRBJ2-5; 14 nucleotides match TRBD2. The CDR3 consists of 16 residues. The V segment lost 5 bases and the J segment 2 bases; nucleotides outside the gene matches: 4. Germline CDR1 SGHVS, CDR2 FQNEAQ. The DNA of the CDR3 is TGTGCCAGCAGCACACGACTAGCGGGGGGGCAAGAGACCCAGTACTTC. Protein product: CASSTRLAGGQETQYF.

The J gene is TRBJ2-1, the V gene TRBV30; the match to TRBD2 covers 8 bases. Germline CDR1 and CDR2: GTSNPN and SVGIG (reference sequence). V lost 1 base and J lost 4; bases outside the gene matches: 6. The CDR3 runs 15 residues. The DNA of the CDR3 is TGTGCCTGGAGTGAAGAGCCTAGCGGGTACAATGAGCAGTTCTTC. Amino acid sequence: CAWSEEPSGYNEQFF.

CDR3 DNA sequence: TGTGCCAGCAGTTCTACAGCTAACAATCAGCCCCAGCATTTT. It is translated as CASSSTANNQPQHF. The V call is TRBV6-2 or TRBV6-3, the J call TRBJ1-5, with no clear D. The V gene lost 4 bases and the J gene lost 3 bases, with 10 bases spanning the gap. CDR1 and CDR2 (germline): MNHEY, SVGEGT. The CDR3 spans 14 residues.

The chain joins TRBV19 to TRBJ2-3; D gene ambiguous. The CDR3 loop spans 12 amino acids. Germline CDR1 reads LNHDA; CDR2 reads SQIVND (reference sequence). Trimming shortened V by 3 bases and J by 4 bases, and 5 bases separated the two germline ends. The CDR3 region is CASSIRADTQYF. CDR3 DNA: TGTGCCAGTAGTATCCGCGCAGATACGCAGTATTTT.

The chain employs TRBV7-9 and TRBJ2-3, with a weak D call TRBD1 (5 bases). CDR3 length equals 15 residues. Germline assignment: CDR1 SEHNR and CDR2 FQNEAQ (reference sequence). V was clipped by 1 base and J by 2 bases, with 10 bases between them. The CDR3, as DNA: TGTGCCAGCAGCTTAGTGCAGGGTTTCACAGATACGCAGTATTTT. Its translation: CASSLVQGFTDTQYF.

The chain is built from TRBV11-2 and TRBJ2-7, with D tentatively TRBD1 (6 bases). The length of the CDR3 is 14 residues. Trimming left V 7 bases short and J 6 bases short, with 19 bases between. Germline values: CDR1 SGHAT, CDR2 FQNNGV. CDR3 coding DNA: TGTGCCAGCAACTCCAGGGGAATTTCAACCGAGCAGTACTTC. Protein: CASNSRGISTEQYF.

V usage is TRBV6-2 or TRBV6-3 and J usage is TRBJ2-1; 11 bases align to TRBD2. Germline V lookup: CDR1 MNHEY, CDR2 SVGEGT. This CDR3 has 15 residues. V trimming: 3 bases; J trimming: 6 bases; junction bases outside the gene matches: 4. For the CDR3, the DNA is TGTGCCAGCAGTTATCTAGCGGGGGGTCCCAATGAGCAGTTCTTC. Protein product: CASSYLAGGPNEQFF.